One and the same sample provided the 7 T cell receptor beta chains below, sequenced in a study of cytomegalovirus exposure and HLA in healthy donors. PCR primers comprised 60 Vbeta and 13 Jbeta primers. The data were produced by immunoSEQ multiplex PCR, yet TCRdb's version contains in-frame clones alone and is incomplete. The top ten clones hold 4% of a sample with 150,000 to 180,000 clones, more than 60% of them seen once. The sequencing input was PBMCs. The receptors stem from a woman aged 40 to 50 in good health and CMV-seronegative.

CDR3 bases: TGTGCCAGCTCACCAGCCGGGACAGGGGGCACGGGTTCACCCCTCCACTTT. It is translated as CASSPAGTGGTGSPLHF. The chain combines TRBV18 with TRBJ1-6, with 12 nucleotides matching TRBD1. V lost 2 bases, J lost 9 bases, and 8 bases stayed unmatched. The CDR3 is 17 amino acids. Germline V gene sequence: CDR1 KGHSH, CDR2 LQKENI.

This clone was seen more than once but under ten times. This chain's CDR3 is CASSLRGRGVNTEAFF. In DNA, the CDR3 is TGTGCCAGCAGCCTCAGGGGGCGCGGGGTGAACACTGAAGCTTTCTTT. V usage is TRBV28 and J usage is TRBJ1-1, with 8 bases identical to TRBD1. This CDR3 spans 16 amino acids. V shed 6 bases, J shed 0 bases, and the junction held 9 bases outside the gene matches. Germline V lookup: CDR1 MDHEN, CDR2 SYDVKM.

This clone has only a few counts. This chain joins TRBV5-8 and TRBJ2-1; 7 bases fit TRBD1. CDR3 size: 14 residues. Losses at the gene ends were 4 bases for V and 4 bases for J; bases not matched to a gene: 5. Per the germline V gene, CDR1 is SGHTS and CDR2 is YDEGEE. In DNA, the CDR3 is TGTGCCAGCAGCCGTGGACAGGTATACAATGAGCAGTTCTTC. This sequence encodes CASSRGQVYNEQFF. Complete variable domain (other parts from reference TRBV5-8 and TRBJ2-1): EAGVTQSPTHLIKTRGQQATLRCSPISGHTSVYWYQQALGLGLQFLLWYDEGEERNRGNFPPRFSGRQFPNYSSELNVNALELEDSALYLCASSRGQVYNEQFFGPGTRLTVL.

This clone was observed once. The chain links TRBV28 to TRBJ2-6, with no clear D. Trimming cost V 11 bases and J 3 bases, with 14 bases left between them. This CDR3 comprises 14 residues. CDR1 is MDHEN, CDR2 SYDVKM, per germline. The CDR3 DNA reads TGTGCCGCCCACCCGGTTGGTGGGGCCAACGTCCTGACTTTC. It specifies CAAHPVGGANVLTF.

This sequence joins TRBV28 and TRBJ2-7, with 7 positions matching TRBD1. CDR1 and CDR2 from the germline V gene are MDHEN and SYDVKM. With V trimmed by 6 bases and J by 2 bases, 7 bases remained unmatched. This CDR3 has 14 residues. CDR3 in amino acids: CASSPGTVTYEQYF. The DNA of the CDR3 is TGTGCCAGCAGCCCCGGGACAGTTACCTACGAGCAGTACTTC.

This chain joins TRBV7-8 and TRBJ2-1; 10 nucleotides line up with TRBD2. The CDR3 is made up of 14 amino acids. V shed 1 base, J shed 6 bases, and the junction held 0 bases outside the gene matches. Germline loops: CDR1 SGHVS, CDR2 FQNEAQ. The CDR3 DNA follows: TGTGCCAGCAGCTTAGGGACTAGCGGCAATGAGCAGTTCTTC. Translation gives CASSLGTSGNEQFF.

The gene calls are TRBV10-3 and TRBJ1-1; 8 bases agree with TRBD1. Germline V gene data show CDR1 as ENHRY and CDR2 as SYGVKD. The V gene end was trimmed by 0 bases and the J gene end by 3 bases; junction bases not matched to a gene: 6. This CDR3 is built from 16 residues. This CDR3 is CAISESRGRMDTEAFF. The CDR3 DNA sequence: TGTGCCATCAGTGAGTCCAGGGGGCGGATGGACACTGAAGCTTTCTTT.